The 29 T cell receptor beta chains below were found in one sample sequenced in a study of CXCR3-negative and CXCR3-positive naive CD8 T cells (dated by TCRdb to between 2017 and 2020). Broad study findings and their caveats: Compared with CXCR3-negative naive cells, CXCR3-positive naive cells had TRB CDR3s with higher hydrophobicity (lower Kidera factor 4), lower energy, and higher strength and volume indices.

Sequencing was carried out with a NextSeq 550. The Human TCR Profiling Kit (MiLaboratory) was used to make UMI-labeled 5' RACE TRB cDNA libraries. Through TCRdb reprocessing, the reads give one entry per CDR3 protein sequence; DNA is omitted. The sample table gives some 53,000 distinct CDR3 sequences. Around 0.5% of the sample lies in the top ten. No antigen has been assigned to these receptors. The sequencing sample was made of naive CXCR3+ CD8+ T cells from blood. The sample's cell subset or site label, decoded: CD45RO-CCR7+CD27+CD95- naive CD8+ T cells expressing CXCR3 (TNR3+). The source is a human donor in good health. Some clones in this sample may be carry-over from other donors' samples.

This chain links TRBV20-1 with TRBJ2-1; TCRdb calls TRBD1, which cannot be checked without DNA. This CDR3 spans 14 amino acids. The V gene's germline CDR1 is DFQATT and CDR2 SNEGSKA (reference sequence). CDR3 sequence reads: CSARGEDRYNEQFF.

This rearrangement joins TRBV7-2 to TRBJ2-7; there is no DNA to check the TCRdb D call of TRBD1. The CDR3 consists of 16 residues. Germline V lookup: CDR1 SGHTA, CDR2 FQGNSA. CDR3 amino acids: CASSFAGTGITYEQYF. The variable domain in full, completed from reference TRBV7-2 and TRBJ2-7, reads GAGVSQSPSNKVTEKGKDVELRCDPISGHTALYWYRQSLGQGLEFLIYFQGNSAPDKSGLPSDRFSAERTGGSVSTLTIQRTQQEDSAVYLCASSFAGTGITYEQYFGPGTRLTVT.

This chain uses TRBV28 with TRBJ2-1; the D call from TCRdb, TRBD1, cannot be confirmed without DNA. This CDR3 contains 16 residues. Looked up from germline, CDR1 is MDHEN and CDR2 is SYDVKM. The CDR3 sequence is CASSLLRGWAYNEQFF.

V is TRBV6-5 and J is TRBJ2-3. The CDR3 is made up of 15 amino acids. In germline, CDR1 is MNHEY, CDR2 SVGAGI. CDR3 sequence reads: CASSYSGSGTDTQYF.

The J gene is TRBJ2-2, the V gene TRBV29-1; TCRdb proposes TRBD1, but this gene call is untestable without DNA. Germline CDR1 SQVTM, CDR2 ANQGSEA. This CDR3 region has 16 residues. CDR3 protein: CSVTRGRDPNTGELFF.

The rearrangement joins TRBV14 to TRBJ2-1. CDR1 is SGHDN and CDR2 is FVKESK in the germline V gene. CDR3 length equals 13 residues. This CDR3 is CASSQQFRNEQFF.

The V gene is TRBV7-9, the J gene TRBJ1-4. The germline CDR1 and CDR2 sequences are SEHNR and FQNEAQ (reference sequence). This CDR3 has 15 residues. CDR3 sequence reads: CASTSTGSSGEKLFF.

This sequence joins TRBV29-1 and TRBJ2-1. The CDR3 has 12 amino acids. Germline lookup yields CDR1 SQVTM and CDR2 ANQGSEA. CDR3 amino acids: CSEKDYYNEQFF.

The chain couples TRBV6-5 to TRBJ1-4. This CDR3 is 13 amino acids long. CDR1 and CDR2 (germline): MNHEY, SVGAGI. CDR3 region: CASSNSPNEKLFF.

This sequence joins TRBV7-6 and TRBJ2-5; without DNA, the TCRdb call of TRBD1 cannot be checked. Germline V gene sequence: CDR1 SGHVS, CDR2 FNYEAQ. This CDR3 is built from 14 residues. The CDR3 sequence is CASSLAQGVETQYF. Complete variable domain (other parts from reference TRBV7-6 and TRBJ2-5): GAGVSQSPRYKVTKRGQDVALRCDPISGHVSLYWYRQALGQGPEFLTYFNYEAQQDKSGLPNDRFSAERPEGSISTLTIQRTEQRDSAMYRCASSLAQGVETQYFGPGTRLLVL.

This sequence joins TRBV6-2 or TRBV6-3 and TRBJ2-1; TCRdb designates TRBD2, a call that cannot be tested without DNA. Germline lookup yields CDR1 MNHEY and CDR2 SVGEGT. The CDR3 extends over 17 amino acids. This CDR3 is CASTPFGGMSSYNEQFF.

The rearrangement links TRBV9 to TRBJ1-1. This CDR3 contains 15 residues. Germline CDR1 is SGDLS and CDR2 is YYNGEE. CDR3 protein: CASSPNGGMNTEAFF.

This chain joins TRBV5-1 and TRBJ1-3. From germline, CDR1 is SGHRS and CDR2 YFSETQ. The CDR3 consists of 15 residues. The CDR3: CASSLGPDGGNTIYF. Based on the CDR3 plus reference TRBV5-1 and TRBJ1-3, the full variable domain is KAGVTQTPRYLIKTRGQQVTLSCSPISGHRSVSWYQQTPGQGLQFLFEYFSETQRNKGNFPGRFSGRQFSNSRSEMNVSTLELGDSALYLCASSLGPDGGNTIYFGEGSWLTVV.

This chain links TRBV7-9 with TRBJ1-5; TCRdb's assignment of TRBD1 cannot be checked, as there is no DNA. Germline V gene lookup returns CDR1 SEHNR and CDR2 FQNEAQ (reference sequence). The CDR3 loop spans 16 amino acids. The CDR3 loop reads CASSPITGQYNQPQHF.

J is TRBJ1-5 and V is TRBV9; TCRdb picks TRBD1, but there is no DNA to check that call. The CDR3 runs to 15 residues. The germline V gene has CDR1 SGDLS and CDR2 YYNGEE. This chain's CDR3 is CASSPGGASNQPQHF.

V usage is TRBV27 and J usage is TRBJ2-7; TCRdb's D call of TRBD2 is untestable without DNA. Germline V gene sequence: CDR1 MNHEY, CDR2 SMNVEV (reference sequence). This CDR3 is built from 14 residues. The CDR3 is CASSSYAGEDEQYF.

V gene TRBV20-1 combines with J gene TRBJ2-1; there is no DNA to check the TCRdb D call of TRBD1. CDR1 and CDR2 from the germline V gene are DFQATT and SNEGSKA (reference sequence). This CDR3 contains 13 residues. The CDR3 sequence is CSARDRGGNEQFF.

The V and J genes are TRBV29-1 and TRBJ2-2; there is no DNA to check the TCRdb D call of TRBD1. The CDR3 consists of 14 residues. CDR1 and CDR2 from the germline V gene are SQVTM and ANQGSEA. CDR3 amino acids: CSALRETNTGELFF.

This chain joins TRBV4-3 and TRBJ1-5. The CDR3 is made up of 15 amino acids. Germline V CDR1 and CDR2: LGHNA, YSLEER. The CDR3: CASSPSQRGNQPQHF.

The chain has TRBV14 and TRBJ2-1; TCRdb's D call of TRBD2 is untestable without DNA. This CDR3 is built from 14 residues. The germline V gene has CDR1 SGHDN and CDR2 FVKESK. The CDR3 sequence is CASSQDAWRSEQFF.

This sequence joins TRBV4-3 and TRBJ2-1. Germline CDR1 and CDR2: LGHNA and YSLEER. This CDR3 is 14 amino acids long. The CDR3: CASSQDRGIYEQFF.

The genes are TRBV5-6 and TRBJ2-3; TCRdb reports TRBD2, a call that lacks DNA to check it against. Germline assignment: CDR1 SGHDT and CDR2 YYEEEE. The CDR3 is made up of 17 amino acids. The CDR3 region is CASSLGQRSGGLDTQYF.

This chain links TRBV2 with TRBJ1-4. There are 17 residues in the CDR3. Germline V lookup: CDR1 SNHLY, CDR2 FYNNEI. CDR3 residues: CASGRLPRQTTNEKLFF.

The V and J genes are TRBV5-4 and TRBJ1-2. Germline CDR1 is SGHNT and CDR2 is YYREEE (reference sequence). The CDR3 extends over 15 amino acids. The CDR3 sequence: CASSLSRTGNYGYTF.

This sequence joins TRBV12-3 or TRBV12-4 and TRBJ1-2; the D call from TCRdb, TRBD1, cannot be confirmed without DNA. The CDR3 sequence is 15 residues long. This CDR3 is CASSLGQGLAYGYTF.

The rearrangement joins TRBV29-1 to TRBJ2-5; TCRdb returns TRBD2, unconfirmable since there is no DNA. This CDR3 has 13 residues. Germline V CDR1 and CDR2: SQVTM, ANQGSEA. This chain's CDR3 is CSRTSGSQETQYF.

This chain uses TRBV12-3 or TRBV12-4 with TRBJ2-3. The CDR3 loop spans 11 amino acids. This CDR3 is CASSLMDTQYF.

The CDR3 sequence: CASSQDWDRDSYEQYF. The V gene is TRBV3-1, the J gene TRBJ2-7; TCRdb outputs TRBD1, but without DNA this stays unchecked. The CDR3 consists of 16 residues. Germline V CDR1 and CDR2: LGHDT, YNNKEL (reference sequence).

This chain connects TRBV20-1 to TRBJ2-1. Germline CDR1 and CDR2: DFQATT and SNEGSKA (reference sequence). The CDR3 length is 12 residues. CDR3 region: CSAREWGNEQFF.